This T cell receptor (beta chain) was recorded in a study of blood T cell repertoires in COVID-19. The table came from immunoSEQ multiplex PCR; TCRdb's copy has only in-frame clones and leaves some out. The sample has under 95,000 clones, around 79% seen once. With 0 bases removed from V and 1 base from J, the gap between germline ends came to 19 bases. CDR1 GTSNPN and CDR2 SVGIG come from the germline V gene (reference sequence). The CDR3 is 18 amino acids. Sequenced sample: peripheral blood. The chain uses TRBV30 and TRBJ1-5; TRBD1 might be the D (6 bases). The receptor comes from a man aged 45-60 years with active or convalescent COVID-19. The CDR3 region has the DNA TGTGCCTGGAGTGTACGAGGGGGGGGCGGCTTAAGCAATCAGCCCCAGCATTTT. This codes for CAWSVRGGGGLSNQPQHF.